This T cell receptor beta chain originates from a study of control samples from healthy donors and cancer patients. The protocol was immunoSEQ multiplex PCR, while the TCRdb copy is restricted to in-frame clones and leaves out a portion. The repertoire holds fewer than 200,000 clones, with about 87% as singletons. The ends were cut back, 2 bases at V and 2 bases at J, with 7 bases in the middle. Germline assignment: CDR1 SGHNT and CDR2 YENEEA. The CDR3 length is 13 residues. Sequencing was done on a sample of blood. The source of this sequence is a man aged 25-45 years in good health. The V gene is TRBV11-3, the J gene TRBJ2-7; D is ambiguous. The CDR3 sequence: CASSLQPAYEQYF. Written as DNA, the CDR3 is TGTGCCAGCAGCTTACAGCCCGCCTACGAGCAGTACTTC.